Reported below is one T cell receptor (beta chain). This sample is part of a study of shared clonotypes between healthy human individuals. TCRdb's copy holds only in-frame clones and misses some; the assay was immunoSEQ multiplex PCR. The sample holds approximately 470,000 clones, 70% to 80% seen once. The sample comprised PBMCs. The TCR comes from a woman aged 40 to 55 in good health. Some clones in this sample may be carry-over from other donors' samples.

The CDR3 loop is CASSEGVTGGTDTQYF. The DNA for the CDR3 is TGTGCCAGCAGTGAGGGGGTGACAGGTGGCACAGATACGCAGTATTTT. The chain has TRBV2 and TRBJ2-3; a weak D match, TRBD1 (6 bases). Trimming shortened V by 3 bases and J by 1 base, and 14 bases separated the two germline ends. The CDR3 runs 16 residues. Germline V CDR1 and CDR2: SNHLY, FYNNEI.